A selection of T cell receptor beta chains follows, all from one sample in a study of OX40 agonist ivuxolimab in advanced cancers. The repertoire was sequenced with immunoSEQ multiplex PCR; TCRdb's copy has only in-frame clones and lacks some. The sample yields roughly 70,000 clones, around 84% seen once. This material consisted of CD4+ or CD8+ T cells sorted from blood, taken in a trial of the OX40 agonist ivuxolimab. These receptors originate from an adult with an advanced solid tumor such as melanoma, head and neck, liver or kidney cancer. Each CDR3 is given without its conserved first and last residue. Each record gives: V gene, clone size, J gene, D gene, CDR3 protein. The D gene is left open where the match is weak. Clone sizes are given selectively: once, few, many, or a class where the clone is expanded.

TRBV2,few,TRBJ1-2,-,ASSVPNYGYT
TRBV29-1,-,TRBJ1-4,TRBD1,SVSGGTNEKLF
TRBV1,-,TRBJ2-3,-,TGGPAYMRDTQY
TRBV29-1,few,TRBJ2-7,-,SVGLVDEQY
TRBV11-3,few,TRBJ2-2,TRBD2,ASSYTLRLADTGELF
TRBV4-2,-,TRBJ1-2,TRBD1,ASSQDYTGGAYYGYT
TRBV6-4,-,TRBJ2-1,TRBD2,ASSELAGGNEQF
TRBV7-7,-,TRBJ1-5,-,ASSYLRITTGKIQPQH
TRBV28,-,TRBJ2-1,TRBD1,ASSLRTGVGNEQF
TRBV7-8,-,TRBJ1-1,-,ASSFQGNTEAF
TRBV6-1,-,TRBJ2-2,-,ASSEVGGSTGELF
TRBV7-2,-,TRBJ1-3,-,ASSPNPQGGNTIY
TRBV28,-,TRBJ1-1,-,ASSLLQREAF
TRBV2,-,TRBJ1-1,-,ASSERGGPNTEAF
TRBV5-7,-,TRBJ2-1,TRBD2,ASSFPGTSGGSSYNEQF
TRBV9,-,TRBJ1-6,-,ASSVRGNSPLH
TRBV5-1,-,TRBJ2-2,TRBD1,ASSLTGQGDGELF
TRBV6-1,medium-sized,TRBJ2-1,-,ASRPTLGVREF
TRBV4-1,-,TRBJ2-1,-,ASSQVSGNEQF
TRBV27,-,TRBJ1-4,-,ASSLSWGKHNEKLF
TRBV15,-,TRBJ1-5,TRBD1,ATSKQGARQPQH
TRBV30,-,TRBJ2-7,-,AWSTSGEQY
TRBV7-8,-,TRBJ2-5,TRBD1,ASTSWDSQY
TRBV30,once,TRBJ1-2,-,AWSVGTGYGYT
TRBV18,-,TRBJ2-7,-,ASSPHKGYEQY
TRBV7-3,-,TRBJ1-2,-,ASSLHQAGTYGYT
TRBV6-1,-,TRBJ2-6,-,ASTIDRANVLT
TRBV7-2,once,TRBJ2-7,TRBD1,ASSFQGQGYEQY
TRBV19,-,TRBJ1-2,TRBD1,ASRRFGQDNYGYT
TRBV28,-,TRBJ1-2,-,ASSFLTGPGQGVFGYT
TRBV7-2,-,TRBJ2-7,-,ASSSFPYEQY
TRBV7-9,-,TRBJ2-1,-,ASSRAVSSYNEQF
TRBV6-4,-,TRBJ2-1,-,ASRIGGSEQF
TRBV7-9,-,TRBJ2-7,TRBD1,ASSTRDRGSSYEQY
TRBV5-6,few,TRBJ1-5,TRBD1,ASSLQGYQPQH
TRBV6-1,-,TRBJ2-1,-,ASSVTGRNPYNEQF
TRBV18,-,TRBJ1-3,-,ASSPKGNTIY
TRBV18,-,TRBJ2-3,-,ASSLRQRDTQY
TRBV5-1,-,TRBJ2-2,-,ASSLAGQGTGELF
TRBV5-6,once,TRBJ2-2,TRBD2,ASSLGLAGVGIGGELF
TRBV19,once,TRBJ1-5,TRBD1,ASRSGQGGGNQPQH
TRBV27,-,TRBJ1-6,-,ASSLASQLYNSPLH
TRBV18,-,TRBJ2-1,-,ASSLVRRLEF
TRBV5-4,-,TRBJ1-3,-,ASSLPTGFSGNTIY
TRBV9,few,TRBJ1-4,TRBD1,ASSIRTGAYEKLF
TRBV5-4,once,TRBJ2-4,-,ASSLDWGGVRY
TRBV28,-,TRBJ1-3,-,ASSLVVSSGNTIY
TRBV7-6,-,TRBJ2-1,-,ASSSRDQPYNEQF
TRBV19,once,TRBJ1-4,-,ASSISANEKLF
TRBV30,-,TRBJ2-1,TRBD2,AWSLADNEQF
TRBV15,-,TRBJ2-7,-,ATSRSGRNSYEQY
TRBV9,-,TRBJ2-2,-,ASSVSSGTGELF
TRBV5-1,-,TRBJ2-1,-,ASSLASTYNEQF
TRBV6-1,few,TRBJ2-1,-,ASSEFFWGSREQF
TRBV7-2,-,TRBJ1-6,-,ASSLDGSYNSPLH
TRBV27,-,TRBJ2-7,TRBD1,ASSSPTGSTYEQY